By frequency, the clone carrying this TCR beta chain registers medium-sized. Its specificity is unknown. The length of the CDR3 is 13 residues. Germline CDR1 and CDR2: MRHNA and SNTAGT. TRB was amplified by touch-down multiplex PCR, primer pools A and B combined. TCRdb re-called the multiplex PCR reads and shows each CDR3 protein once, DNA omitted. This sample's table reports 4,500 to 6,500 distinct CDR3 sequences. These data belong to a study of T cell clusters in autoimmune cytopenias. Whole-study findings and limits: Clustering suggested that physiological T cell clusters were missing in primary autoimmune cytopenia patients. Active autoimmune hepatitis patients had roughly 3.3-fold fewer exclusive TRB clusters than healthy donors.

Tens of thousands of genome equivalents of blood DNA were amplified for TRB. These same data were also listed under a study on T cell repertoires in aging, cancer and after chemotherapy. That work states: Six age groups, ranging from 30 or younger to 70 or older, included the donors. Loss of evenness, beyond lost richness, contributed to age-related TCR diversity decline in cancer patients.

The clonotype was recovered from a human donor in good health. The sample consisted of peripheral blood. This rearrangement joins TRBV6-4 to TRBJ2-2. CDR3 sequence reads: CASSDDSTGELFF.